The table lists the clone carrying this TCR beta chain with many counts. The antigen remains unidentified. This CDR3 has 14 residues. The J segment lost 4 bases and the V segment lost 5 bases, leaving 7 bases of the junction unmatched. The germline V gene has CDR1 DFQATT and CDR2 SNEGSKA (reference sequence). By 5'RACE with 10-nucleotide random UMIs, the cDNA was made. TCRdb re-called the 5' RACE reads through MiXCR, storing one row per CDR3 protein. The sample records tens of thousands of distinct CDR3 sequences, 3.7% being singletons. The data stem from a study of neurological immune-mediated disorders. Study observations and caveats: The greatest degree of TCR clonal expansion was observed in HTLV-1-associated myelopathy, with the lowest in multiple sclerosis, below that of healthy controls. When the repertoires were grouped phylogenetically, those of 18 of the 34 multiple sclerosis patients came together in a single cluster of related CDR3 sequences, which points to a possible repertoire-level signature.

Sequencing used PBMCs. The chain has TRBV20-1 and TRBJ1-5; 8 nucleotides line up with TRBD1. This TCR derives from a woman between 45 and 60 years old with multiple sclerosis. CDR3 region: CSARDRGLNQPQHF. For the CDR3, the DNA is TGCAGTGCTCGCGACAGGGGACTTAATCAGCCCCAGCATTTT.